Listed here are 21 T cell receptor beta chains from one sample, sequenced in a study of T cells in Graves' hyperthyroidism and ophthalmopathy. The source material, RNA transcripts, was used to amplify TCR beta CDR3 regions. The HTBI primer set drove a first-round RT-PCR of the TCR CDR3. Each CDR3 protein is one row after TCRdb ran MiXCR on the multiplex PCR reads. Of more than 500,000 distinct CDR3 sequences listed, roughly 14% are singletons. The sequenced material came from blood. Receptor source: a woman aged 40-49 years with Graves' ophthalmopathy.

In regard to this clonotype: Just one base apart from a much larger clone, this may be a read error. The chain has TRBV11-2 and TRBJ2-7; 7 bases are shared with TRBD2. Germline CDR1 SGHAT, CDR2 FQNNGV. CDR3 length: 16 amino acids. After removal of 0 bases from V and 3 bases from J, the junction contained 8 bases not matched to a gene. Here the CDR3 reads CASSLESTGLNYEQYF. CDR3 in DNA: TGTGCCAGCAGCTTAGAGAGCACGGGACTAAACTACGAGCAGTACTTC.

This clonotype appeared many times. The V call is TRBV12-3 or TRBV12-4, the J call TRBJ2-5, with 7 positions matching TRBD1. J was trimmed by 4 bases and V by 6 bases; bases with no gene match: 5. This CDR3 contains 13 residues. CDR3 sequence: CASSSTGIETQYF. The CDR3 DNA sequence: TGTGCCAGCAGCTCGACAGGGATAGAGACCCAGTACTTC.

A word on this clonotype: A much larger clone sits a single nucleotide away, making a read error possible. CDR3 loop: CASSLWDGQPQHF. The CDR3, as DNA: TGTGCCAGCAGCTTGTGGGATGGTCAGCCCCAGCATTTT. The gene calls are TRBV7-6 and TRBJ1-5; D unclear. The germline gives CDR1 SGHVS, CDR2 FNYEAQ. The CDR3 length is 13 residues. V was trimmed by 3 bases and J by 6 bases, leaving 9 bases between them.

This clonotype was counted many times. The chain uses TRBV11-2 and TRBJ2-2, with 8 bases aligning to TRBD2. The CDR3 length is 16 residues. Germline loops: CDR1 SGHAT, CDR2 FQNNGV. The J segment lost 0 bases and the V segment lost 5 bases, leaving 5 bases of the junction unmatched. CDR3 loop: CASSPTGLANTGELFF. CDR3 DNA sequence: TGTGCCAGCAGCCCGACGGGACTAGCGAACACCGGGGAGCTGTTTTTT.

The chain uses TRBV20-1 and TRBJ2-3; D may be TRBD2 (5 bases). Looked up from germline, CDR1 is DFQATT and CDR2 is SNEGSKA (reference sequence). This CDR3 is 15 amino acids long. Trimming took 7 bases from V and 0 from J, leaving 17 bases between them. DNA for the CDR3: TGCAGTGTCCAACCAGGACTCTATAGCACAGATACGCAGTATTTT. Its translation: CSVQPGLYSTDTQYF.

This clonotype was counted many times. This rearrangement joins TRBV27 to TRBJ2-2; TRBD2 aligns across 13 bases. The germline V gene encodes CDR1 MNHEY and CDR2 SMNVEV (reference sequence). The CDR3 spans 18 residues. V was clipped by 1 base and J by 3 bases; unmatched bases: 5. DNA of the CDR3: TGTGCCAGCAGTTTATTAGGTGGACTAGCGGGAGACACCGGGGAGCTGTTTTTT. Translated, it gives CASSLLGGLAGDTGELFF.

Ten or more counts support this clonotype. This chain uses TRBV6-1 with TRBJ2-7, with unresolved D. Germline CDR1 MNHNS, CDR2 SASEGT. The CDR3 extends over 12 amino acids. V shed 10 bases and J shed 3 bases, with 13 bases lying between them. CDR3 sequence: CATPRPVYEQYF. The CDR3 coding sequence is TGTGCCACCCCCAGGCCGGTCTACGAGCAGTACTTC.

This clonotype has ten or more counts. The rearrangement links TRBV7-2 to TRBJ2-5; D is possibly TRBD1 (5 bases). V dropped 6 bases and J dropped 1 base, with 9 bases sitting between them. This CDR3 spans 13 amino acids. Looked up from germline, CDR1 is SGHTA and CDR2 is FQGNSA. CDR3 amino acids: CASRDSLQETQYF. The CDR3 nucleotides read TGTGCCAGCAGAGACAGCCTCCAAGAGACCCAGTACTTC.

This clonotype was picked up many times. Here the CDR3 reads CASSLQKNTGELFF. The CDR3 DNA sequence: TGTGCCAGCAGCTTACAGAAAAACACCGGGGAGCTGTTTTTT. This chain uses TRBV7-3 with TRBJ2-2; D unresolved. Trimming cost V 2 bases and J 2 bases, with 6 bases left between them. Germline V gene data show CDR1 as SGHTA and CDR2 as FQGTGA. The CDR3 extends over 14 amino acids.

The table lists this clonotype with a few counts. This may arise from a read error, as a much more abundant clone is one base away. The chain joins TRBV30 to TRBJ1-1; no clear D. Trimming cost V 5 bases and J 1 base, with 11 bases left between them. The CDR3 is 13 amino acids. CDR1 is GTSNPN and CDR2 is SVGIG in the germline V gene (reference sequence). The CDR3 DNA follows: TGTGCCTGGGATAGCGGGCGGAACACTGAAGCTTTCTTT. Its protein product is CAWDSGRNTEAFF.

This chain links TRBV5-5 with TRBJ1-6; a possible D gene is TRBD1 (6 bases). Trimming removed 4 bases at V and 10 bases at J, with 18 bases between. The germline V gene encodes CDR1 SGHKS and CDR2 YYEKEE (reference sequence). The CDR3 length is 15 residues. CDR3 protein: CASSLGRGGYSPLHF. The CDR3 region has the DNA TGTGCCAGCAGCCTAGGACGAGGGGGTTACTCACCCCTCCACTTT.

In its sample, this clonotype was seen many times. The CDR3 DNA reads TGCGCCAGCAGCTTGGCCCCGGACAGGGGGTATGAAGCTTTCTTT. Its protein product is CASSLAPDRGYEAFF. The V and J genes are TRBV5-1 and TRBJ1-1, with 10 positions matching TRBD1. Losses at the gene ends were 0 bases for V and 7 bases for J; bases not matched to a gene: 6. CDR3 size: 15 residues. CDR1 is SGHRS, CDR2 YFSETQ, per germline.

This chain links TRBV28 with TRBJ1-1; possible D gene TRBD1, 5 bases. The germline CDR1 and CDR2 sequences are MDHEN and SYDVKM. V was cut by 2 bases and J by 4 bases, with 11 bases left in between. The CDR3 contains 14 residues. The CDR3 DNA reads TGTGCCAGCAGTTTACGGGGCGGGCTCACTGAAGCTTTCTTT. Translating it yields CASSLRGGLTEAFF.

Ten or more counts support this clonotype. The rearrangement uses TRBV27 and TRBJ2-7; tentative D call: TRBD1 (7 bases). Germline V lookup: CDR1 MNHEY, CDR2 SMNVEV (reference sequence). The V and J ends lost 5 bases and 0 bases respectively, with 14 bases between them. CDR3 length: 15 residues. CDR3 loop: CASSLRGARSYEQYF. CDR3 nucleotide sequence: TGTGCCAGCAGTCTCAGGGGGGCCCGCTCCTACGAGCAGTACTTC.

At least ten counts were recorded for this clonotype. Relative to the germline gene, one junction end is altered; a read error may explain this. The V gene is TRBV20-1, the J gene TRBJ1-1; perhaps TRBD1 as D (5 bases). The CDR3 has 13 residues. Germline lookup yields CDR1 DFQATT and CDR2 SNEGSKA (reference sequence). CDR3 residues: CSAPRQKNIEAFF. In nucleotides, the CDR3 is TGCAGTGCTCCCCGACAGAAGAACATTGAAGCTTTCTTT.

In regard to this clonotype: One junction end disagrees with the germline gene, perhaps due to a read error. The J gene is TRBJ2-2, the V gene TRBV12-3 or TRBV12-4, with D possibly TRBD2 on 6 matching bases. The CDR3 has 16 amino acids. The CDR3 is CASSPKAPDGAGGLFF. CDR3 in DNA: TGTGCCAGCAGTCCAAAGGCCCCGGATGGGGCCGGGGGGCTGTTTTTT.

This clonotype was recorded many times. This chain connects TRBV6-5 to TRBJ2-5; 14 bases agree with TRBD2. CDR3 length: 17 residues. V gave up 5 bases and J gave up 4 bases; unmatched junction bases: 9. Germline CDR1 is MNHEY and CDR2 is SVGAGI. The CDR3 protein is CASSQTGTSGSRETQYF. The CDR3 region has the DNA TGTGCCAGCAGTCAGACCGGGACTAGCGGGAGCCGAGAGACCCAGTACTTC.

The genes are TRBV12-3 or TRBV12-4 and TRBJ2-5; D not certain. Deletions cut 2 bases from V and 4 bases from J, with 5 bases between. This CDR3 region has 12 residues. The CDR3 here is CASSLKLETQYF. The CDR3 bases are TGTGCCAGCAGTTTAAAGTTAGAGACCCAGTACTTC.

This clonotype appeared many times. CDR3 nucleotide sequence: TGTGCCAGCAGTGTCGGGACAGTCCCCCACGAGCAGTACTTC. It translates to CASSVGTVPHEQYF. The V gene is TRBV28, the J gene TRBJ2-7, with 7 nucleotides matching TRBD1. This CDR3 has 14 amino acids. Per germline, CDR1 MDHEN and CDR2 SYDVKM. The V and J ends lost 5 bases and 5 bases, in that order; junction bases with no gene match: 9.

This clonotype was counted only a few times. The chain links TRBV30 to TRBJ2-7, with 9 bases fitting TRBD1. J lost 4 bases, V lost 2 bases, and 3 bases had no gene match. Germline CDR1 reads GTSNPN; CDR2 reads SVGIG (reference sequence). The CDR3 contains 13 residues. The CDR3 loop is CAWSPGQGYEQYF. In DNA form, the CDR3 reads TGTGCCTGGAGTCCGGGACAGGGATACGAGCAGTACTTC.

This clonotype occurred many times. This chain connects TRBV28 to TRBJ2-7; D uncertain. This CDR3 contains 12 residues. V lost 6 bases, J lost 13 bases, and 19 bases lay in between. Germline lookup yields CDR1 MDHEN and CDR2 SYDVKM. This chain's CDR3 is CASSRGEAFLYF. CDR3 coding DNA: TGTGCCAGCAGCAGAGGCGAGGCTTTTTTATACTTC.